This paragraph covers one T cell receptor beta chain sequence. The data are from a study of T cell changes during pregnancy in multiple sclerosis. Sequencing was performed with immunoSEQ multiplex PCR; in TCRdb, only in-frame clones are kept and a portion is missing. The profile shows around 63,000 clones, roughly nine tenths of them singletons. With 5 bases clipped from V and 1 base from J, the junction kept 7 bases outside the gene matches. The V gene's germline CDR1 is MDHEN and CDR2 SYDVKM. The CDR3 has 17 residues. The sequence derives from a female donor in good health, enrolled as a control in a pregnancy study. The sequencing used peripheral blood, collected in the third trimester of pregnancy. V gene TRBV28 combines with J gene TRBJ2-1; TRBD2 matches at 11 bases. CDR3 amino acids: CASSTASSGRSYNEQFF. The CDR3 coding sequence is TGTGCCAGCAGTACTGCGTCTAGCGGGAGGTCCTACAATGAGCAGTTCTTC.